Listed below are T cell receptor beta chains from one sample, sequenced in a study of blood T cell repertoires in COVID-19. Some clones are missing from TCRdb's copy, which holds only in-frame ones; the method was immunoSEQ multiplex PCR. The sample consists of 200,000 to 300,000 clones, 88% of them appearing once. The sequenced sample was PBMCs or T cells enriched from blood (not recorded which). The receptors stem from a woman aged 40 to 49 with acute COVID-19. CDR3s include the opening cysteine and the closing phenylalanine or tryptophan. The D gene is left open where the match is weak. Rows give clone size only sometimes, using once, few, many, or a class for an expanded clone.

cdr3_length	v_call	clone_size	d_call	j_call	cdr3_aa	cdr3_nt
16	TRBV7-9	-	TRBD1	TRBJ1-2	CASSFQQGSANYGYTF	TGTGCCAGCAGCTTCCAACAGGGGTCGGCTAACTATGGCTACACCTTC
15	TRBV6-4	-	TRBD2	TRBJ2-1	CASSSAGGPHNEQFF	TGTGCCAGCAGTTCAGCGGGAGGCCCCCACAATGAGCAGTTCTTC
16	TRBV7-2	-	-	TRBJ1-5	CASSLASRGSNQPQHF	TGTGCCAGCAGCTTAGCGTCAAGGGGGAGCAATCAGCCCCAGCATTTT
15	TRBV6-9	-	-	TRBJ1-2	CASSLEGEDVCGYTF	TGTGCCAGCAGTTTAGAAGGGGAAGACGTCTGTGGCTACACCTTC
15	TRBV11-2	-	-	TRBJ1-2	CASSLGGGTNYGYTF	TGTGCCAGCAGCTTGGGTGGGGGGACTAACTATGGCTACACCTTC
17	TRBV24-1	-	-	TRBJ1-4	CATSDGGEEVLGEKLFF	TGTGCCACCAGTGATGGTGGGGAGGAGGTGCTAGGTGAAAAACTGTTTTTT
13	TRBV11-3	once	-	TRBJ2-1	CASSFNNINEQFF	TGTGCCAGCAGCTTTAACAACATCAATGAGCAGTTCTTC
15	TRBV7-8	-	TRBD1	TRBJ1-6	CASSWGDRVGSPLHF	TGTGCCAGCAGCTGGGGGGACAGGGTGGGTTCACCCCTCCACTTT
15	TRBV7-9	few	TRBD1	TRBJ1-1	CASSLAGTGSEKAFF	TGTGCCAGCAGCTTAGCCGGGACAGGGTCAGAAAAAGCTTTCTTT
17	TRBV4-1	once	-	TRBJ1-4	CASSPQQVGGVNEKLFF	TGCGCCAGCAGCCCCCAACAGGTGGGGGGGGTTAATGAAAAACTGTTTTTT
14	TRBV9	-	TRBD1	TRBJ2-5	CASTPGQGKETQYF	TGTGCCAGCACCCCGGGACAGGGTAAGGAGACCCAGTACTTC
16	TRBV27	-	-	TRBJ1-5	CASNPLTPQNNQPQHF	TGTGCCAGCAACCCCCTCACGCCGCAGAACAATCAGCCCCAGCATTTT
12	TRBV7-2	-	-	TRBJ2-1	CASSLEVGREFF	TGTGCCAGCAGCTTAGAGGTCGGCAGGGAGTTCTTC
11	TRBV24-1	-	-	TRBJ2-3	CATQSTDTQYF	TGTGCCACCCAAAGCACAGATACGCAGTATTTT
20	TRBV19	-	TRBD2	TRBJ2-1	CASSIDKRGRVTVAYNEQFF	TGTGCCAGTAGTATAGATAAGCGCGGGAGGGTGACCGTCGCCTACAATGAGCAGTTCTTC
16	TRBV7-9	once	-	TRBJ2-3	CASSLADTSSTDTQYF	TGTGCCAGCAGCTTAGCCGACACATCTAGCACAGATACGCAGTATTTT
15	TRBV11-2	-	TRBD1	TRBJ2-7	CASSPLDRGGYEQYF	TGTGCCAGCAGCCCCCTCGACAGGGGAGGTTACGAGCAGTACTTC
14	TRBV11-2	few	TRBD1	TRBJ2-2	CASSLTGSTGELFF	TGTGCCAGCAGCCTGACAGGGTCCACCGGGGAGCTGTTTTTT